These 24 T cell receptor beta chains originate from one sample sequenced in a study of naive and memory T cell subsets. Both TRBC1 and TRBC2 were covered by a beta constant-region primer of two equimolar oligonucleotides. Nested alpha and beta constant-region primers with the SP2 primer drove four PCR rounds on ligated cDNA. MiXCR was run by TCRdb on the UMI-ligation and nested PCR reads, yielding one entry per CDR3 protein. This sample has more than 100,000 distinct CDR3 sequences; over 30% occur once, and the top ten carry roughly 0.9%. The source material was central memory CD4+ T cells from blood. Receptors originate from a human donor in good health.

The rearrangement links TRBV28 to TRBJ2-7, with D tentatively TRBD2 (6 bases). Germline CDR1 MDHEN, CDR2 SYDVKM. The CDR3 runs 14 residues. CDR3 region: CACSLTGRPREQYF. The CDR3 bases are TGTGCTTGCTCCCTTACCGGGAGACCTAGGGAGCAGTACTTC.

In its sample, this clonotype was seen a few times. The J gene is TRBJ1-1, the V gene TRBV29-1; 9 bases are shared with TRBD1. Looked up from germline, CDR1 is SQVTM and CDR2 is ANQGSEA. The ends lost 2 bases at V and 6 bases at J; junction bases unmatched: 4. The CDR3 extends over 13 amino acids. CDR3 protein: CSVERRQGAEAFF. For the CDR3, the DNA is TGCAGCGTTGAAAGGCGACAGGGGGCTGAAGCTTTCTTT. The whole variable domain, filled in from reference TRBV29-1 and TRBJ1-1, reads SAVISQKPSRDICQRGTSLTIQCQVDSQVTMMFWYRQQPGQSLTLIATANQGSEATYESGFVIDKFPISRPNLTFSTLTVSNMSPEDSSIYLCSVERRQGAEAFFGQGTRLTVV.

This chain uses TRBV6-5 with TRBJ1-6; D is ambiguous. The CDR3 length is 15 residues. CDR1 MNHEY and CDR2 SVGAGI come from the germline V gene. V dropped 5 bases and J dropped 10 bases, with 18 bases sitting between them. Written as DNA, the CDR3 is TGTGCCAGCAGTAGAGGGTCCTCGGGTGACTCACCCCTCCACTTT. Translating gives CASSRGSSGDSPLHF.

V is TRBV6-2 or TRBV6-3 and J is TRBJ1-1; D gene ambiguous. This CDR3 contains 13 residues. CDR1 and CDR2 from the germline V gene are MNHEY and SVGEGT. V lost 4 bases to trimming and J lost 4 bases, with 10 bases between them. The CDR3, as DNA: TGTGCCAGCAGTTGGAGCGCCGGCACTGAAGCTTTCTTT. As protein: CASSWSAGTEAFF.

This clonotype was recorded at least ten times. This chain uses TRBV9 with TRBJ2-7, with 7 bases that match TRBD2. V lost 4 bases and J lost 5; bases outside the gene matches: 9. CDR1 and CDR2 (germline): SGDLS, YYNGEE. The CDR3 is 14 amino acids. CDR3 bases: TGTGCCAGCAGCCCACGGGACTACTCTCACGAGCAGTACTTC. Protein sequence: CASSPRDYSHEQYF.

This clonotype was seen a few times. The rearrangement joins TRBV28 to TRBJ2-1; 11 bases align to TRBD2. The V and J ends lost 6 bases and 8 bases, in that order; junction bases with no gene match: 9. CDR1 and CDR2 from the germline V gene are MDHEN and SYDVKM. This CDR3 is 15 amino acids long. CDR3: CASSQTSGRVDEQFF. The DNA of the CDR3 is TGTGCCAGCAGCCAAACTAGCGGGAGAGTAGATGAGCAGTTCTTC.

This clonotype came up many times. The CDR3 bases are TGCAGTGCTAGAGACCCAGGGGGCTTGGGACTGTTTTTT. Amino acid sequence: CSARDPGGLGLFF. This chain joins TRBV20-1 and TRBJ1-4, with TRBD1 matching over 8 bases. Germline-derived CDR1 and CDR2 are DFQATT and SNEGSKA (reference sequence). With V trimmed by 0 bases and J by 13 bases, 7 bases remained unmatched. The CDR3 runs to 13 residues.

This clonotype was observed a handful of times. The chain links TRBV30 to TRBJ2-1; the D gene could be TRBD1 or TRBD2 (5 bases each). This CDR3 is built from 13 residues. Germline values: CDR1 GTSNPN, CDR2 SVGIG (reference sequence). The V and J ends lost 0 bases and 13 bases respectively, with 16 bases between them. CDR3 residues: CAWSVASPRGQFF. CDR3 nucleotide sequence: TGTGCCTGGAGTGTTGCCAGCCCGAGGGGTCAGTTCTTC. Full variable domain (rest looked up from reference TRBV30 and TRBJ2-1): SQTIHQWPATLVQPVGSPLSLECTVEGTSNPNLYWYRQAAGRGLQLLFYSVGIGQISSEVPQNLSASRPQDRQFILSSKKLLLSDSGFYLCAWSVASPRGQFFGPGTRLTVL.

This chain joins TRBV6-5 and TRBJ2-1; D is tentatively TRBD1 or TRBD2 (5 bases each). The CDR3 contains 15 residues. V shed 2 bases and J shed 7 bases, with 15 bases lying between them. From germline, CDR1 is MNHEY and CDR2 SVGAGI. The CDR3 loop reads CASSYLGEQGNEQFF. CDR3 in DNA: TGTGCCAGCAGTTACCTCGGGGAGCAGGGAAATGAGCAGTTCTTC.

The rearrangement links TRBV6-2 or TRBV6-3 to TRBJ1-6; D is unclear. Germline CDR1 reads MNHEY; CDR2 reads SVGEGT. V was clipped by 8 bases and J by 7 bases, with 24 bases between them. The CDR3 totals 17 residues. DNA of the CDR3: TGTGCCAGCCGGCTACCCCGGTCCGACCTCCGAAATTCACCCCTCCACTTT. It encodes CASRLPRSDLRNSPLHF.

V usage is TRBV9 and J usage is TRBJ2-4; D ambiguous. Per germline, CDR1 SGDLS and CDR2 YYNGEE. The V end was cut by 4 bases, the J end by 0 bases, with 14 bases between. This CDR3 region has 16 residues. Here the CDR3 reads CASSPEPSGAKNIQYF. CDR3 DNA: TGTGCCAGCAGCCCTGAACCAAGTGGAGCCAAAAACATTCAGTACTTC.

This chain uses TRBV18 with TRBJ2-5; D ambiguous. Trimming removed 4 bases at V and 5 bases at J, with 11 bases between. CDR1 and CDR2 (germline): KGHSH, LQKENI. The length of the CDR3 is 13 residues. The CDR3 DNA is TGTGCCAGCTCACTAGGTCCTGTGGAGACCCAGTACTTC. Translated, it gives CASSLGPVETQYF.

The chain uses TRBV30 and TRBJ2-2; weak D call: TRBD2 (5 bases). The V and J ends lost 4 bases and 7 bases respectively, with 13 bases between them. Germline lookup yields CDR1 GTSNPN and CDR2 SVGIG (reference sequence). This CDR3 has 13 residues. The DNA for the CDR3 is TGTGCCTGGAAGACTACCCGGGGCGGGGAGCTGTTTTTT. As protein: CAWKTTRGGELFF.

The V gene is TRBV5-1, the J gene TRBJ2-5; 9 nucleotides line up with TRBD1. Trimming took 4 bases from V and 2 from J; bases not matched to a gene: 3. Germline V gene sequence: CDR1 SGHRS, CDR2 YFSETQ. The CDR3 covers 14 residues. CDR3 DNA sequence: TGCGCCAGCAGCACAGGACAGGGGCAAGAGACCCAGTACTTC. Translating gives CASSTGQGQETQYF.

The J gene is TRBJ1-5, the V gene TRBV7-8; TRBD1 matches at 8 bases. The CDR3 has 14 amino acids. CDR1 is SGHVS, CDR2 FQNEAQ, per germline. V was pared by 3 bases and J by 5 bases, with 3 bases of the junction left unmatched. CDR3 nucleotides: TGTGCCAGCAGCTTCTACAGGGGGTATCAGCCCCAGCATTTT. Translated: CASSFYRGYQPQHF.

This clonotype was detected a few times. This rearrangement joins TRBV28 to TRBJ1-5, with D unresolved. Trimming pared 7 bases from V and 6 bases from J, leaving 13 bases between. Germline V gene sequence: CDR1 MDHEN, CDR2 SYDVKM. CDR3 length: 13 amino acids. The CDR3 DNA is TGTGCCAGCACCTCATCCGGGAGTCAGCCCCAGCATTTT. It specifies CASTSSGSQPQHF.

This chain uses TRBV11-3 with TRBJ2-4; D ambiguous. The CDR3 extends over 13 amino acids. Per the germline V gene, CDR1 is SGHNT and CDR2 is YENEEA. Trimming left V 4 bases short and J 9 bases short, with 13 bases between. CDR3 in amino acids: CASSYRPDGIQYF. The CDR3 DNA sequence: TGTGCCAGCAGCTACCGACCCGACGGCATTCAGTACTTC.

This chain uses TRBV6-5 with TRBJ1-1, with D hard to call. Trimming shortened V by 6 bases and J by 1 base, and 3 bases separated the two germline ends. CDR1 MNHEY and CDR2 SVGAGI come from the germline V gene. This CDR3 spans 11 amino acids. Here the CDR3 DNA reads TGTGCCAGCAGAGGGAACACTGAAGCTTTCTTT. Translating gives CASRGNTEAFF.

This chain uses TRBV27 with TRBJ2-7; D uncertain. V was pared by 6 bases and J by 2 bases, with 17 bases between. This CDR3 contains 15 residues. Germline V gene lookup returns CDR1 MNHEY and CDR2 SMNVEV (reference sequence). The CDR3 loop is CASSQAPTLTYEQYF. DNA of the CDR3: TGTGCCAGCAGCCAGGCCCCGACCCTTACCTACGAGCAGTACTTC.

This rearrangement joins TRBV3-1 to TRBJ2-7; 10 bases line up with TRBD1. The J segment lost 1 base and the V segment lost 4 bases, leaving 1 base of the junction unmatched. The CDR3 length is 14 residues. Germline V lookup: CDR1 LGHDT, CDR2 YNNKEL (reference sequence). CDR3 DNA sequence: TGTGCCAGCAGCCGGGGACAGGGGTCCTACGAGCAGTACTTC. Its protein product is CASSRGQGSYEQYF.

This clonotype was seen a handful of times. This chain connects TRBV20-1 to TRBJ2-7; D call uncertain. The CDR3 sequence is 11 residues long. Trimming removed 7 bases at V and 2 bases at J, with 9 bases between. CDR1 is DFQATT and CDR2 is SNEGSKA in the germline V gene (reference sequence). CDR3 amino acids: CSGLTTYEQYF. The DNA of the CDR3 is TGCAGTGGGCTAACTACCTACGAGCAGTACTTC.

The genes are TRBV10-3 and TRBJ1-6; no definite D call. Germline CDR1 and CDR2: ENHRY and SYGVKD. The CDR3 length is 15 residues. V was trimmed by 6 bases and J by 10 bases, leaving 19 bases between them. CDR3 sequence reads: CAIRRSQELRSPLHF. The CDR3 coding sequence is TGTGCCATCAGAAGGTCTCAGGAACTGAGGTCACCCCTCCACTTT.

This clonotype was observed a few times. This chain joins TRBV13 and TRBJ2-6, with D uncertain. CDR3 size: 16 residues. Trimming took 4 bases from V and 4 from J, leaving 14 bases between them. Germline V gene lookup returns CDR1 PRHDT and CDR2 FYEKMQ (reference sequence). The CDR3 region has the DNA TGTGCCAGCAGCTACCTCCCAGGTGGAGGGGCCAACGTCCTGACTTTC. The encoded protein is CASSYLPGGGANVLTF. Using reference TRBV13 and TRBJ2-6 for the parts outside the CDR3, the full variable domain is AAGVIQSPRHLIKEKRETATLKCYPIPRHDTVYWYQQGPGQDPQFLISFYEKMQSDKGSIPDRFSAQQFSDYHSELNMSSLELGDSALYFCASSYLPGGGANVLTFGAGSRLTVL.

This sequence joins TRBV20-1 and TRBJ2-1, with 12 bases that match TRBD2. Losses at the gene ends were 6 bases for V and 12 bases for J; bases not matched to a gene: 6. CDR1 DFQATT and CDR2 SNEGSKA come from the germline V gene (reference sequence). The CDR3 is made up of 12 amino acids. CDR3 sequence: CSAKMTSGRQFF. The CDR3 region has the DNA TGCAGTGCGAAAATGACTAGCGGGAGGCAGTTCTTC.